The 12 T cell receptor beta chains in this list originate from one sample, sequenced in a study of beta chain features in type 1 diabetes (dated by TCRdb to the late 2010s). Library method: the immunoSEQ multiplex PCR assay. The entire amount of isolated RNA was reverse transcribed using the High Capacity cDNA Reverse Transcription Kit, so the sequenced TCRB transcripts were expressed ones. TCRdb re-hosts the immuneACCESS table, in-frame sequences only. Its copies lack some clones; in the studies checked, an unresolved V gene accounts for under half of them, and the cause for the rest is not known. The sample table holds nearly 700,000 clones, of which around an eighth were seen once. The ten largest make up about 0.02% of the sample. The investigation overall reported the following: Type 1 diabetes patients showed a moderate but significant shortening of TCRB CDR3 length in all four CD4+ subsets.

Their recognized antigens are unknown. Sequencing was done on a sample of naive CD4+ T cells from blood. Reading the label with the study, this specimen's cell subset or site is: true naive CD4+ T cells. These receptors were obtained from a man between 18 and 29 years old with type 1 diabetes.

The chain joins TRBV7-9 to TRBJ1-1, with D perhaps TRBD1 (5 bases). With 8 bases removed from V and 1 base from J, the gap between germline ends came to 11 bases. The length of the CDR3 is 13 residues. Per germline, CDR1 SEHNR and CDR2 FQNEAQ (reference sequence). The CDR3 DNA is TGTGCCAGCGGGGCAGGGCAGAACACTGAAGCTTTCTTT. It yields the protein CASGAGQNTEAFF.

This clone was seen a handful of times. The chain recombines TRBV27 with TRBJ1-2; D is unclear. CDR1 is MNHEY, CDR2 SMNVEV, per germline (reference sequence). V lost 5 bases and J 6 bases, leaving 16 bases between the germline ends. This CDR3 is built from 14 residues. CDR3 sequence reads: CASSGSQAWNGYTF. CDR3 in DNA: TGTGCCAGCAGTGGAAGTCAGGCGTGGAATGGCTACACCTTC.

This sequence joins TRBV23-1 and TRBJ2-5; perhaps TRBD2 as D (6 bases). TRBV23-1 belongs to the ORF category, with a function that is uncertain. Between the trimmed V and J ends, which lost 6 bases and 3 bases, there was a span of 11 bases. The CDR3 totals 13 residues. This CDR3 is CASSQRGKETQYF. CDR3 coding DNA: TGCGCCAGCAGCCAACGCGGGAAAGAGACCCAGTACTTC.

This sequence joins TRBV7-3 and TRBJ2-5; 12 bases fit TRBD2. This CDR3 is built from 16 residues. Germline V gene sequence: CDR1 SGHTA, CDR2 FQGTGA. Losses at the gene ends were 5 bases for V and 5 bases for J; bases not matched to a gene: 9. Written as DNA, the CDR3 is TGTGCCAGCAGCCCCCAGACTAGCGGGGGTTGGGAGACCCAGTACTTC. Protein: CASSPQTSGGWETQYF.

The chain recombines TRBV28 with TRBJ1-2; TRBD1 agrees at 8 bases. Germline trimming cut 3 bases from V and 6 bases from J; bases unmatched to any gene: 0. The CDR3 has 12 amino acids. CDR1 and CDR2 from the germline V gene are MDHEN and SYDVKM. CDR3 region: CASSLTGDGYTF. The CDR3 region has the DNA TGTGCCAGCAGTTTGACAGGGGATGGCTACACCTTC.

The chain joins TRBV27 to TRBJ2-2, with unresolved D. Trimming cost V 6 bases and J 1 base, with 12 bases left between them. Germline CDR1 and CDR2: MNHEY and SMNVEV (reference sequence). This CDR3 has 15 residues. CDR3: CASRRVGGNTGELFF. For the CDR3, the DNA is TGTGCCAGCAGAAGGGTCGGCGGGAACACCGGGGAGCTGTTTTTT.

V gene TRBV30 combines with J gene TRBJ2-3, with D uncertain. Germline CDR1 is GTSNPN and CDR2 is SVGIG (reference sequence). CDR3 length: 10 residues. Between the trimmed V and J ends, which lost 1 base and 5 bases, there was a span of 1 base. CDR3 in DNA: TGTGCCTGGAGTGAAGATACGCAGTATTTT. This translates into CAWSEDTQYF. Using reference TRBV30 and TRBJ2-3 for the parts outside the CDR3, the full variable domain is SQTIHQWPATLVQPVGSPLSLECTVEGTSNPNLYWYRQAAGRGLQLLFYSVGIGQISSEVPQNLSASRPQDRQFILSSKKLLLSDSGFYLCAWSEDTQYFGPGTRLTVL.

The V gene is TRBV5-1, the J gene TRBJ1-1, with a weak D call TRBD1 (6 bases). CDR1 is SGHRS, CDR2 YFSETQ, per germline. Trimming cost V 4 bases and J 0 bases, with 13 bases left between them. The CDR3 totals 15 residues. The CDR3: CASSPPGHMNTEAFF. The CDR3 nucleotides read TGCGCCAGCAGCCCTCCGGGACACATGAACACTGAAGCTTTCTTT.

This clone has just a few counts. This chain uses TRBV28 with TRBJ1-6; a possible D gene is TRBD1 (5 bases). The germline V gene has CDR1 MDHEN and CDR2 SYDVKM. V was shortened by 7 bases and J by 4 bases, with 8 bases between the two germline ends. The CDR3 consists of 13 residues. The CDR3 bases are TGTGCCAGCACCCGGGGGTATAATTCACCCCTCCACTTT. Translated: CASTRGYNSPLHF.

The chain joins TRBV6-1 to TRBJ2-7, with D possibly being TRBD1 (5 bases). Germline lookup yields CDR1 MNHNS and CDR2 SASEGT. V was shortened by 4 bases and J by 0 bases, with 10 bases between the two germline ends. This CDR3 is built from 14 residues. The CDR3 protein is CASSVTRDSYEQYF. For the CDR3, the DNA is TGTGCCAGCAGTGTTACCAGGGACTCCTACGAGCAGTACTTC.

V gene TRBV7-2 combines with J gene TRBJ1-2; D remains ambiguous. Germline assignment: CDR1 SGHTA and CDR2 FQGNSA. The CDR3 runs to 12 residues. The V and J ends lost 5 bases and 4 bases respectively, with 8 bases between them. CDR3: CASSLTSYGYTF. Here the CDR3 DNA reads TGTGCCAGCAGCCTAACCAGCTATGGCTACACCTTC.

The CDR3 sequence: CAWSVNVNTEAFF. The CDR3 DNA reads as TGTGCCTGGAGTGTTAACGTGAACACTGAAGCTTTCTTT. V is TRBV30 and J is TRBJ1-1; D uncertain. V gave up 0 bases and J gave up 0 bases, with 5 bases separating them. CDR1 and CDR2 from the germline V gene are GTSNPN and SVGIG (reference sequence). The CDR3 has 13 residues.